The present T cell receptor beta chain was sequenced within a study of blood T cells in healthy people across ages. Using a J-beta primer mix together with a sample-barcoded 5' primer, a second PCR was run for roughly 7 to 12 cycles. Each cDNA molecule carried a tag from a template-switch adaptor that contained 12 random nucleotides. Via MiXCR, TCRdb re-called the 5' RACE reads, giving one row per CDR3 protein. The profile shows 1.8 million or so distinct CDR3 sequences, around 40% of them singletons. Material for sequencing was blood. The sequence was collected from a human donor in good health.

CDR3 DNA sequence: TGCAGCGTTGAAGCACAGTATGGCTACACCTTC. This sequence encodes CSVEAQYGYTF. The V gene is TRBV29-1, the J gene TRBJ1-2; D remains unclear. Germline CDR1 reads SQVTM; CDR2 reads ANQGSEA. The V gene lost 1 base and the J gene lost 5 bases, with 5 bases spanning the gap. The CDR3 is 11 residues long.